The next 12 T cell receptor beta chains were all read from a single sample in a study of CD8 T cells in Susac syndrome. With random hexamers, roughly 0.45 to 1 ug RNA was reverse transcribed. Each CDR3 protein gets one entry after TCRdb re-called the immunoSEQ multiplex PCR reads with MiXCR. This table holds around 130,000 distinct CDR3 sequences, around 94% found once. Sequencing was performed on CD8+ T cells from PBMCs. The receptors stem from a human donor with Susac syndrome.

The rearrangement uses TRBV5-1 and TRBJ1-1, with D uncertain. The germline V gene encodes CDR1 SGHRS and CDR2 YFSETQ. Trimming removed 2 bases from V and 1 base from J, with 9 bases in between. The CDR3 consists of 14 residues. The CDR3: CASSFRTGNTEAFF. The CDR3, as DNA: TGCGCCAGCAGCTTTAGGACGGGGAACACTGAAGCTTTCTTT.

The chain recombines TRBV4-1 with TRBJ1-6, with D possibly matching TRBD1 (6 bases). Germline CDR1 is MGHRA and CDR2 is YSYEKL. The CDR3 contains 12 residues. The germline V and J ends were trimmed by 3 bases and 10 bases, with 7 bases remaining between them. CDR3 DNA sequence: TGCGCCAGCAGCCACGGGGGCTCACCCCTCCACTTT. Translated: CASSHGGSPLHF.

The chain couples TRBV3-1 to TRBJ2-3; D is ambiguous. The CDR3 extends over 15 amino acids. In germline, CDR1 is LGHDT, CDR2 YNNKEL (reference sequence). Trimming pared 0 bases from V and 0 bases from J, leaving 7 bases between. CDR3 nucleotides: TGTGCCAGCAGCCAAGAGGCAGTTAGCACAGATACGCAGTATTTT. It specifies CASSQEAVSTDTQYF.

The rearrangement uses TRBV12-3 or TRBV12-4 and TRBJ2-2; 8 bases map to TRBD2. The V gene end was trimmed by 5 bases and the J gene end by 7 bases; junction bases not matched to a gene: 3. The CDR3 extends over 13 amino acids. The CDR3 here is CASSPAGVGELFF. CDR3 nucleotides: TGTGCCAGCAGTCCAGCGGGGGTCGGGGAGCTGTTTTTT.

The chain joins TRBV29-1 to TRBJ2-1, with D perhaps matching TRBD1 or TRBD2 (6 bases each). V was shortened by 1 base and J by 4 bases, with 17 bases between the two germline ends. Germline CDR1 reads SQVTM; CDR2 reads ANQGSEA. CDR3 length: 16 residues. The CDR3 spells CSVEGSGEVAYNEQFF. CDR3 DNA sequence: TGCAGCGTTGAAGGGTCAGGGGAGGTCGCGTACAATGAGCAGTTCTTC.

The V and J genes are TRBV12-5 and TRBJ2-7; TRBD1 might be the D (6 bases). This CDR3 spans 16 amino acids. The germline gives CDR1 LGHNT, CDR2 FRNRAP. Trimming took 0 bases from V and 3 from J, leaving 15 bases between them. In DNA form, the CDR3 reads TGTGCTAGTGGTTTGGTTGCAGGGGCCGGACTCTACGAGCAGTACTTC. It codes for CASGLVAGAGLYEQYF.

The rearrangement joins TRBV30 to TRBJ2-7; 7 bases map to TRBD2. The germline gives CDR1 GTSNPN, CDR2 SVGIG (reference sequence). CDR3 length: 14 amino acids. The ends lost 1 base at V and 4 bases at J; junction bases unmatched: 7. CDR3 DNA: TGTGCCTGGAGTGACCTCGAGGGAGGGTACGAGCAGTACTTC. It translates to CAWSDLEGGYEQYF.

The gene calls are TRBV3-1 and TRBJ1-5; D perhaps matches TRBD1 (6 bases). Germline-derived CDR1 and CDR2 are LGHDT and YNNKEL (reference sequence). V shed 0 bases and J shed 5 bases, with 17 bases lying between them. The CDR3 spans 17 residues. The CDR3 here is CASSQDLGGEVDQPQHF. Written as DNA, the CDR3 is TGTGCCAGCAGCCAAGATTTGGGGGGCGAAGTGGATCAGCCCCAGCATTTT.

The V call is TRBV7-8, the J call TRBJ2-3; 9 nucleotides align to TRBD1. Germline V lookup: CDR1 SGHVS, CDR2 FQNEAQ. With V trimmed by 2 bases and J by 2 bases, 5 bases remained unmatched. The CDR3 covers 16 residues. This CDR3 reads CASSLMGTGTTDTQYF. CDR3 DNA sequence: TGTGCCAGCAGCTTAATGGGGACAGGGACCACAGATACGCAGTATTTT.

The V call is TRBV5-1, the J call TRBJ2-5, with 9 bases fitting TRBD2. Per germline, CDR1 SGHRS and CDR2 YFSETQ. The length of the CDR3 is 15 residues. The junction had 9 bases not matched to a gene; V was cut back by 4 bases and J by 5 bases. CDR3 nucleotide sequence: TGCGCCAGCAGCGGCAGCGGGGGGCCAGGGGAGACCCAGTACTTC. Encoded protein: CASSGSGGPGETQYF.

This chain joins TRBV7-3 and TRBJ2-1, with D possibly matching TRBD2 (6 bases). CDR1 and CDR2 from the germline V gene are SGHTA and FQGTGA. Deletions cut 5 bases from V and 7 bases from J, with 12 bases between. The CDR3 totals 13 residues. CDR3 sequence: CASSPLSGNEQFF. The DNA of the CDR3 is TGTGCCAGCAGCCCCCTTAGCGGAAATGAGCAGTTCTTC.

This chain uses TRBV29-1 with TRBJ2-1, with D unclear. With 6 bases removed from V and 7 bases from J, the gap between germline ends came to 7 bases. The CDR3 length is 10 residues. Germline V CDR1 and CDR2: SQVTM, ANQGSEA. The CDR3 bases are TGCAGCGTCAACTGGAATGAGCAGTTCTTC. It translates to CSVNWNEQFF.